This TCR beta chain is drawn from a study of CD8+ T cells in alopecia areata. Study at large: At a dose of 5 to 10 mg twice daily, oral tofacitinib was given to treated patients.

The V gene end was trimmed by 4 bases and the J gene end by 5 bases; junction bases not matched to a gene: 9. Germline V lookup: CDR1 SGHDT, CDR2 YYEEEE. CDR3 size: 15 residues. On this clone itself: Its antigen is unknown.

Regarding the study as a whole: Uncertain still, given a single nonresponder, is whether baseline CD8+ expansion links to response. Researchers report lesional scalp, most notably alopecia totalis/universalis, outstripped normal scalp in clonality.

Extraction and reverse transcription of RNA yielded cDNA as the sequencing template. The method was immunoSEQ multiplex PCR; TCRdb's version includes in-frame clones alone and lacks a portion of them. The profile covers 110,000 or so clones, with 50% to 75% appearing a single time and 30% taken by the ten largest. Treatment: oral pan-JAK inhibitor, 5-10 mg twice daily. The chain couples TRBV5-6 to TRBJ2-3, with 8 positions matching TRBD2. Sample: CD8+ T cells sorted from blood, taken at week 4, from a patient treated with tofacitinib. The sequence derives from a human donor with alopecia areata. DNA for the CDR3: TGTGCCAGCAGCCCTATAGCGGGGTCTGGAGATACGCAGTATTTT. Translating gives CASSPIAGSGDTQYF.